The 18 T cell receptor beta chains reported below all come from one sample, sequenced in a study of cytomegalovirus exposure and HLA in healthy donors. The data were produced by immunoSEQ multiplex PCR, yet TCRdb's version contains in-frame clones alone and is incomplete. This sample has a few hundred thousand clones; 70% to 90% occur once, and the top ten carry about 2.9%. The sample was PBMCs. The receptors were gathered from a woman aged 18-30 years in good health and CMV-seronegative.

The J gene is TRBJ2-7, the V gene TRBV7-8; the D gene is possibly TRBD1 (6 bases). Trimming left V 5 bases short and J 2 bases short, with 16 bases between. Germline V gives CDR1 SGHVS, CDR2 FQNEAQ. This CDR3 has 15 amino acids. CDR3 sequence: CASSPQARGAYEQYF. The CDR3 bases are TGTGCCAGCAGCCCCCAGGCCAGGGGCGCCTACGAGCAGTACTTC.

This chain links TRBV28 with TRBJ2-1; TRBD1 aligns across 10 bases. Germline trimming cut 6 bases from V and 5 bases from J; bases unmatched to any gene: 7. This CDR3 spans 15 amino acids. Germline V gives CDR1 MDHEN, CDR2 SYDVKM. CDR3 sequence: CASRQTGTGDNEQFF. In nucleotides, the CDR3 is TGTGCCAGCAGGCAGACCGGGACAGGGGACAATGAGCAGTTCTTC.

The chain has TRBV13 and TRBJ1-1, with D unresolved. This CDR3 has 15 residues. The germline V gene has CDR1 PRHDT and CDR2 FYEKMQ (reference sequence). Between the trimmed V and J ends, which lost 4 bases and 0 bases, there was a span of 12 bases. CDR3 in DNA: TGTGCCAGCAGCTCCCAAGGAGACTTGAACACTGAAGCTTTCTTT. The encoded protein is CASSSQGDLNTEAFF. Combining the CDR3 with reference TRBV13 and TRBJ1-1 gives the whole variable domain AAGVIQSPRHLIKEKRETATLKCYPIPRHDTVYWYQQGPGQDPQFLISFYEKMQSDKGSIPDRFSAQQFSDYHSELNMSSLELGDSALYFCASSSQGDLNTEAFFGQGTRLTVV.

V gene TRBV28 combines with J gene TRBJ2-2; 8 nucleotides line up with TRBD1. The CDR3 loop spans 15 amino acids. Germline V CDR1 and CDR2: MDHEN, SYDVKM. The ends lost 6 bases at V and 1 base at J; junction bases unmatched: 4. CDR3 DNA sequence: TGTGCCAGCAGCGCAGGGGGCCTGAACACCGGGGAGCTGTTTTTT. This translates into CASSAGGLNTGELFF.

The gene calls are TRBV4-1 and TRBJ2-5, with 9 bases matching TRBD1. V shed 1 base, J shed 3 bases, and the junction held 3 bases outside the gene matches. The CDR3 length is 15 residues. Germline CDR1 and CDR2: MGHRA and YSYEKL. The CDR3 coding sequence is TGCGCCAGCAGCCAAGGCTGGACAGGGGAAGAGACCCAGTACTTC. Translation gives CASSQGWTGEETQYF.

The rearrangement links TRBV7-6 to TRBJ1-4; a possible D gene is TRBD1 (5 bases). Germline lookup yields CDR1 SGHVS and CDR2 FNYEAQ. CDR3 length: 15 residues. With 5 bases removed from V and 7 bases from J, the gap between germline ends came to 17 bases. The CDR3 sequence: CASSPTQGESEKLFF. The CDR3 nucleotides read TGTGCCAGCAGCCCGACGCAGGGCGAGAGTGAAAAACTGTTTTTT.

A single count supports this clone. The chain couples TRBV19 to TRBJ2-5; the match to TRBD2 covers 10 bases. Germline loops: CDR1 LNHDA, CDR2 SQIVND (reference sequence). This CDR3 region has 13 residues. Trimming cost V 8 bases and J 5 bases; bases outside gene matches: 5. The CDR3 is CASQAGGAETQYF. The CDR3 DNA reads TGTGCCAGTCAAGCGGGAGGGGCTGAGACCCAGTACTTC.

CDR3 DNA sequence: TGTGCCAGCAGCCCAGACAGGGCCTCCTACGAGCAGTACTTC. Protein sequence: CASSPDRASYEQYF. The chain joins TRBV6-5 to TRBJ2-7, with 7 nucleotides matching TRBD1. The trim removed 6 bases at V and 0 bases at J, leaving 5 bases unmatched. Per germline, CDR1 MNHEY and CDR2 SVGAGI. The length of the CDR3 is 14 residues.

The chain employs TRBV28 and TRBJ2-7; a possible D gene is TRBD1 (5 bases). This CDR3 region has 16 residues. V was clipped by 4 bases and J by 5 bases, with 21 bases between them. In germline, CDR1 is MDHEN, CDR2 SYDVKM. In nucleotides, the CDR3 is TGTGCCAGCAGTTCCGTAACGACAGCAAGGAGCCACGAGCAGTACTTC. As protein: CASSSVTTARSHEQYF.

The chain employs TRBV7-3 and TRBJ2-1; 7 bases align to TRBD1. The J segment lost 5 bases and the V segment lost 0 bases, leaving 7 bases of the junction unmatched. Germline values: CDR1 SGHTA, CDR2 FQGTGA. The CDR3 covers 16 residues. In DNA, the CDR3 is TGTGCCAGCAGCTTAACCCGCCGGGACAGAAACAATGAGCAGTTCTTC. Its protein is CASSLTRRDRNNEQFF.

V usage is TRBV19 and J usage is TRBJ2-2, with 7 nucleotides matching TRBD2. CDR1 and CDR2 (germline): LNHDA, SQIVND (reference sequence). There are 16 residues in the CDR3. V lost 1 base, J lost 6 bases, and 8 bases stayed unmatched. Here the CDR3 DNA reads TGTGCCAGTAGTATAGTTAGAACTAGCGTGTCCGGGGAGCTGTTTTTT. This translates into CASSIVRTSVSGELFF.

The J gene is TRBJ2-1, the V gene TRBV28; D is uncertain. The CDR3 is made up of 13 amino acids. Germline lookup yields CDR1 MDHEN and CDR2 SYDVKM. The germline V and J ends were trimmed by 7 bases and 6 bases, with 13 bases remaining between them. For the CDR3, the DNA is TGTGCCAGCAATCCATCCCTAGTCAATGAGCAGTTCTTC. Protein product: CASNPSLVNEQFF.

V and J are TRBV7-9 and TRBJ1-1, with 10 bases identical to TRBD1. The CDR3 loop spans 13 amino acids. The germline CDR1 and CDR2 sequences are SEHNR and FQNEAQ (reference sequence). The J segment lost 10 bases and the V segment lost 1 base, leaving 3 bases of the junction unmatched. This chain's CDR3 is CASSLGDRGAAFF. CDR3 nucleotide sequence: TGTGCCAGCAGCTTAGGGGACAGGGGAGCAGCTTTCTTT.

The chain carries TRBV11-2 and TRBJ2-5; 12 bases line up with TRBD2. The germline CDR1 and CDR2 sequences are SGHAT and FQNNGV. Trimming took 2 bases from V and 4 from J; bases not matched to a gene: 5. The CDR3 length is 16 residues. CDR3 nucleotides: TGTGCCAGCAGCTTATTCCGGGGACTAGCGGGAGAGACCCAGTACTTC. Translation gives CASSLFRGLAGETQYF.

The rearrangement uses TRBV19 and TRBJ1-3, with a weak D call TRBD1 (5 bases). Germline-derived CDR1 and CDR2 are LNHDA and SQIVND (reference sequence). This CDR3 is 14 amino acids long. V was pared by 2 bases and J by 2 bases, with 7 bases between. The chain's CDR3 is CASSISGTGNTIYF. CDR3 nucleotides: TGTGCCAGTAGTATATCAGGGACTGGAAACACCATATATTTT.

In this sample, this clone turned up once. The chain uses TRBV4-1 and TRBJ1-1; the D gene is possibly TRBD1 (5 bases). This CDR3 is built from 13 residues. Germline CDR1 reads MGHRA; CDR2 reads YSYEKL. V was trimmed by 3 bases and J by 2 bases, leaving 7 bases between them. The CDR3: CASSHGGNTEAFF. CDR3 nucleotides: TGCGCCAGCAGCCACGGGGGTAACACTGAAGCTTTCTTT.

This sequence joins TRBV19 and TRBJ1-5, with 7 bases fitting TRBD1. Germline trimming cut 10 bases from V and 5 bases from J; bases unmatched to any gene: 8. The CDR3 is 13 residues long. From germline, CDR1 is LNHDA and CDR2 SQIVND (reference sequence). CDR3: CAISGQGDQPQHF. CDR3 bases: TGTGCCATTTCGGGGCAGGGGGATCAGCCCCAGCATTTT. The entire variable domain, with the rest obtained from reference TRBV19 and TRBJ1-5, is as follows: DGGITQSPKYLFRKEGQNVTLSCEQNLNHDAMYWYRQDPGQGLRLIYYSQIVNDFQKGDIAEGYSVSREKKESFPLTVTSAQKNPTAFYLCAISGQGDQPQHFGDGTRLSIL.

The chain employs TRBV5-1 and TRBJ2-3, with 9 bases fitting TRBD2. Germline CDR1 SGHRS, CDR2 YFSETQ. The CDR3 is made up of 14 amino acids. Trimming removed 3 bases from V and 4 bases from J; junction bases left unmatched: 3. CDR3 coding DNA: TGCGCCAGCAGCTCGGGACTAGCTTCAGATACGCAGTATTTT. Translating gives CASSSGLASDTQYF. Together with reference TRBV5-1 and TRBJ2-3, the CDR3 gives the full variable domain: KAGVTQTPRYLIKTRGQQVTLSCSPISGHRSVSWYQQTPGQGLQFLFEYFSETQRNKGNFPGRFSGRQFSNSRSEMNVSTLELGDSALYLCASSSGLASDTQYFGPGTRLTVL.